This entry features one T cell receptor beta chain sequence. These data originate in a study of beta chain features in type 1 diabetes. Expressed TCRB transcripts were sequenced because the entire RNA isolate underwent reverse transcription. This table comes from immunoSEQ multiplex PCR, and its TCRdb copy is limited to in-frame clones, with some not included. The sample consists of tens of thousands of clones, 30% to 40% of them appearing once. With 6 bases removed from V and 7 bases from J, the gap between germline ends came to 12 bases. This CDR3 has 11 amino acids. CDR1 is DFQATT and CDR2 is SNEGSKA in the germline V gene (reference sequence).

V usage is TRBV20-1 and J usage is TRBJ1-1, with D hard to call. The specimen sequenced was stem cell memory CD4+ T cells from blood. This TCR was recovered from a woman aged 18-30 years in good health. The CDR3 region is CSAEGNDEAFF. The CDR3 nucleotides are TGCAGTGCAGAGGGAAATGATGAAGCTTTCTTT.